This entry is about one T cell receptor (beta chain). The V gene end was trimmed by 3 bases and the J gene end by 9 bases; junction bases not matched to a gene: 5. This CDR3 spans 14 amino acids. Germline CDR1 and CDR2: SGHDT and YYEEEE. This entry belongs to a study of blood T cell repertoires in COVID-19. About the study: Italy, Spain and the United States were the sources of the convalescent and acute COVID-19 samples.

Authors' processing steps: Amplification with reference gene primers provided the estimates of nucleated cell counts. Using immunoSEQ multiplex PCR, the repertoire was profiled, and TCRdb retains in-frame clones only, with some absent. That table supplies the V and J calls and clone size; D and trimming were determined from the DNA. Of 98,000 or so clones in the sample, about 89% are singletons; the top ten hold approximately 5.1%. Sequences were obtained from peripheral blood. The rearrangement joins TRBV5-6 to TRBJ2-1, with 11 bases lining up with TRBD2. The receptor was derived from a human donor in a cohort sampled during active COVID-19. The CDR3 reads CASSSTSGTGEQFF. DNA of the CDR3: TGTGCCAGCAGCTCGACTAGCGGGACGGGTGAGCAGTTCTTC.